The 13 T cell receptor beta chains reported below all come from one sample, sequenced in a study of T-cell memory formation after mild COVID-19. MiXCR, run by TCRdb on the 5' RACE reads, gives a single entry per CDR3 protein. Here the sample spans nearly 250,000 distinct CDR3 sequences, just over 15% being singletons. Sequenced: PBMCs or a T cell subset sorted from them (not recorded which). The receptor source for this set is an adult woman who had mild COVID-19 (a few samples of this study predate the infection). Cell type and time point are not known.

Many counts were recorded for this clonotype. This chain uses TRBV20-1 with TRBJ1-6; D remains ambiguous. Germline CDR1 DFQATT, CDR2 SNEGSKA (reference sequence). The V end was cut by 5 bases, the J end by 1 base, with 9 bases between. The CDR3 extends over 14 amino acids. This CDR3 is CSAPRNSYNSPLHF. DNA for the CDR3: TGCAGTGCTCCGCGGAATTCCTATAATTCACCCCTCCACTTT.

This clonotype turned up a few times. This chain joins TRBV9 and TRBJ2-3; 7 bases line up with TRBD2. Germline CDR1 is SGDLS and CDR2 is YYNGEE. The CDR3 sequence is 15 residues long. The V segment lost 4 bases and the J segment 0 bases; nucleotides outside the gene matches: 5. In nucleotides, the CDR3 is TGTGCCAGCAGCCCTGGGACTATCAGCACAGATACGCAGTATTTT. It is translated as CASSPGTISTDTQYF. Combining the CDR3 with reference TRBV9 and TRBJ2-3 gives the whole variable domain DSGVTQTPKHLITATGQRVTLRCSPRSGDLSVYWYQQSLDQGLQFLIQYYNGEERAKGNILERFSAQQFPDLHSELNLSSLELGDSALYFCASSPGTISTDTQYFGPGTRLTVL.

The chain uses TRBV20-1 and TRBJ2-3; TRBD2 matches 11 bases. The germline gives CDR1 DFQATT, CDR2 SNEGSKA (reference sequence). Germline trimming cut 5 bases from V and 4 bases from J; bases unmatched to any gene: 17. This CDR3 comprises 18 residues. The CDR3 DNA is TGCAGTGCTCGGTTCCTGGTAGCGGGAGGGACCGCGGCAGATACGCAGTATTTT. Protein: CSARFLVAGGTAADTQYF.

A few counts support this clonotype. V gene TRBV7-2 combines with J gene TRBJ1-2, with 9 nucleotides matching TRBD1. The length of the CDR3 is 13 residues. Germline CDR1 SGHTA, CDR2 FQGNSA. Trimming took 4 bases from V and 4 from J; bases not matched to a gene: 1. CDR3: CASSSGQGYGYTF. In DNA, the CDR3 is TGTGCCAGCAGCTCGGGACAGGGCTATGGCTACACCTTC.

This clonotype was observed many times. The rearrangement joins TRBV5-1 to TRBJ2-5, with 15 bases lining up with TRBD2. Looked up from germline, CDR1 is SGHRS and CDR2 is YFSETQ. V dropped 3 bases and J dropped 5; count of bases not matched to a gene: 5. The CDR3 covers 16 residues. The CDR3 DNA reads as TGCGCCAGCAGCTCCCGGACTAGCGGGGGGGCGGAGACCCAGTACTTC. Protein product: CASSSRTSGGAETQYF.

This clonotype came up a few times. This chain uses TRBV5-1 with TRBJ2-7; 8 nucleotides align to TRBD1. CDR3 length: 13 amino acids. V shed 4 bases, J shed 5 bases, and the junction held 5 bases outside the gene matches. From germline, CDR1 is SGHRS and CDR2 YFSETQ. The CDR3 is CASSRDRRNEQYF. For the CDR3, the DNA is TGCGCCAGCAGCCGGGACAGGCGCAACGAGCAGTACTTC.

This sequence joins TRBV20-1 and TRBJ2-7; TRBD1 matches 9 bases. J lost 0 bases, V lost 7 bases, and 1 base had no gene match. Per the germline V gene, CDR1 is DFQATT and CDR2 is SNEGSKA (reference sequence). This CDR3 region has 12 residues. This chain's CDR3 is CSGQGDSYEQYF. The DNA of the CDR3 is TGCAGTGGACAGGGGGACTCCTACGAGCAGTACTTC.

The chain employs TRBV12-3 or TRBV12-4 and TRBJ1-3, with 8 bases fitting TRBD1. The junction had 8 bases not matched to a gene; V was cut back by 5 bases and J by 2 bases. The CDR3 is 16 amino acids. The DNA for the CDR3 is TGTGCCAGCAGTCTCCCTCAGGGGGCAGCTGGAAACACCATATATTTT. Translating gives CASSLPQGAAGNTIYF.

This clonotype was counted between two and nine times. The chain links TRBV6-6 to TRBJ2-2, with D possibly being TRBD2 (6 bases). The CDR3 totals 13 residues. Per the germline V gene, CDR1 is MNHNY and CDR2 is SVGAGI (reference sequence). Trimming left V 11 bases short and J 3 bases short, with 13 bases between. Here the CDR3 reads CAHSWGDTGELFF. In nucleotides, the CDR3 is TGTGCCCATTCCTGGGGGGACACCGGGGAGCTGTTTTTT.

This clonotype was detected only a few times. The rearrangement links TRBV12-3 or TRBV12-4 to TRBJ2-7; D possibly corresponds to TRBD2 (6 bases). There are 14 residues in the CDR3. V gave up 7 bases and J gave up 3 bases, with 16 bases separating them. CDR3 protein: CASKIGGAGYEQYF. As DNA, the CDR3 is TGTGCCAGCAAGATCGGCGGGGCCGGCTACGAGCAGTACTTC.

This clonotype has a handful of counts. The chain couples TRBV20-1 to TRBJ2-7, with 9 bases fitting TRBD1. The ends lost 1 base at V and 3 bases at J; junction bases unmatched: 10. Per the germline V gene, CDR1 is DFQATT and CDR2 is SNEGSKA (reference sequence). This CDR3 is built from 16 residues. The CDR3 DNA sequence: TGCAGTGCTAGAGTCAAGCCCGGGACAGGGCTCTACGAGCAGTACTTC. Its protein product is CSARVKPGTGLYEQYF.

The sample holds a few counts of this clonotype. The V call is TRBV12-3 or TRBV12-4, the J call TRBJ1-2; perhaps TRBD1 as D (5 bases). The length of the CDR3 is 13 residues. Trimming pared 3 bases from V and 5 bases from J, leaving 10 bases between. CDR3 nucleotide sequence: TGTGCCAGCAGTTTCAGGGATCGGTATGGCTACACCTTC. Its protein product is CASSFRDRYGYTF.

V and J are TRBV12-3 or TRBV12-4 and TRBJ2-3; TRBD2 might be the D (5 bases). V lost 3 bases and J 3 bases, leaving 10 bases between the germline ends. The CDR3 is 14 residues long. The CDR3 loop is CASSFTSLTDTQYF. In nucleotides, the CDR3 is TGTGCCAGCAGTTTTACTAGTCTAACAGATACGCAGTATTTT.